The clone carrying this T cell receptor beta chain was detected many times. The data are from a study of regulatory T cells in long-lasting Graves disease. The V gene's germline CDR1 is SNHLY and CDR2 FYNNEI. The ends were cut back, 0 bases at V and 3 bases at J, with 12 bases in the middle. The CDR3 runs 15 residues. Sequencing libraries for TCR beta were prepared with iRepertoire HTBI primers and Arm-PCR of CDR3 regions. Using its own MiXCR run on the multiplex PCR reads, TCRdb lists one record per CDR3 protein. This repertoire shows hundreds of thousands of distinct CDR3 sequences, around 16% found once; its top ten account for around 12%. The time point was: newly diagnosed GD, antithyroid drugs for less than 3 months. Extracted RNA from PBMCs served as the source of the TCR library. The same sample was also studied in work on T cells in Graves' hyperthyroidism and ophthalmopathy.

The TCR sequence derives from a young man with Graves disease. Material: peripheral blood mononuclear cells (PBMCs), obtained at new diagnosis, from a patient treated with antithyroid drugs. This sequence joins TRBV2 and TRBJ2-7; D unresolved. The CDR3 DNA is TGTGCCAGCAGTGAAGCAGAGATGTTTAACTACGAGCAGTACTTC. It specifies CASSEAEMFNYEQYF.